The rows below give T cell receptor beta chains drawn from one sample of a study of technical replicates of blood from a few donors. Generated by immunoSEQ multiplex PCR, the TCRdb table keeps only in-frame clones and is missing some. The sample has some 87,000 clones; roughly 91% are singletons. The sequenced material came from T cells isolated from PBMCs. The receptors come from a human donor in good health. Both conserved end residues are part of each CDR3. D genes are given only for firm matches. Some rows have no size entry. The others give once, few or many, or a class for an expanded clone.

v_call: TRBV7-3
j_call: TRBJ2-1
d_call: .
clone_size: .
cdr3_nt: TGTGCCAGCAGCCTAACTAGCTCCTACAATGAGCAGTTCTTC
cdr3_aa: CASSLTSSYNEQFF

v_call: TRBV7-2
j_call: TRBJ1-4
d_call: .
clone_size: .
cdr3_nt: TGTGCCAGCAGCCCGATGAGACAGACTAATGAAAAACTGTTTTTT
cdr3_aa: CASSPMRQTNEKLFF

v_call: TRBV4-1
j_call: TRBJ2-1
d_call: .
clone_size: .
cdr3_nt: TGCGCCAGCAGCCAAGAGACAGGATACAATGAGCAGTTCTTC
cdr3_aa: CASSQETGYNEQFF

v_call: TRBV30
j_call: TRBJ1-2
d_call: TRBD1
clone_size: .
cdr3_nt: TGTGCCTGGGACGGACAGGAAACTAACTATGGCTACACCTTC
cdr3_aa: CAWDGQETNYGYTF

v_call: TRBV7-3
j_call: TRBJ2-3
d_call: .
clone_size: once
cdr3_nt: TGTGCCAGCAGCATAGATAGGACAAGCACAGATACGCAGTATTTT
cdr3_aa: CASSIDRTSTDTQYF

v_call: TRBV11-3
j_call: TRBJ2-1
d_call: .
clone_size: once
cdr3_nt: TGTGCCAGCAGCTTGGGGAATCAGGGTGAGCAGTTCTTC
cdr3_aa: CASSLGNQGEQFF

v_call: TRBV19
j_call: TRBJ1-1
d_call: TRBD1
clone_size: .
cdr3_nt: TGTGCCAGTAGTACGGACAGGGGATTAGGAGCTTTCTTT
cdr3_aa: CASSTDRGLGAFF

v_call: TRBV10-1
j_call: TRBJ1-1
d_call: TRBD1
clone_size: .
cdr3_nt: TGCGCCAGCGGATCCGGGACAGGGGGCTCGGCTTTCTTT
cdr3_aa: CASGSGTGGSAFF

v_call: TRBV9
j_call: TRBJ2-1
d_call: .
clone_size: once
cdr3_nt: TGTGCCAGCAGTAAGGAGCCGTCGGGGAATGAGCAGTTCTTC
cdr3_aa: CASSKEPSGNEQFF

v_call: TRBV6-5
j_call: TRBJ1-1
d_call: .
clone_size: .
cdr3_nt: TGTGCCAGCAGTTCCGTTACAGGAGACGGCACTGAAGCTTTCTTT
cdr3_aa: CASSSVTGDGTEAFF

v_call: TRBV6-5
j_call: TRBJ2-1
d_call: .
clone_size: .
cdr3_nt: TGTGCCAGCAGTTACTCGAGCCCCTTCACCTACAATGAGCAGTTCTTC
cdr3_aa: CASSYSSPFTYNEQFF

v_call: TRBV19
j_call: TRBJ1-2
d_call: TRBD1
clone_size: .
cdr3_nt: TGTGCCAGTAGTCCACGGGACAGAGGGTTTGCTAACTATGGCTACACCTTC
cdr3_aa: CASSPRDRGFANYGYTF

v_call: TRBV7-2
j_call: TRBJ1-1
d_call: TRBD1
clone_size: .
cdr3_nt: TGTGCCAGCAGCCCACAATACAGGGGCTTGGTTGAAGCTTTCTTT
cdr3_aa: CASSPQYRGLVEAFF

v_call: TRBV7-6
j_call: TRBJ2-7
d_call: TRBD1
clone_size: .
cdr3_nt: TGTGCCAGCAGCTTCGGTGACAGGGCCTACGAGCAGTACTTC
cdr3_aa: CASSFGDRAYEQYF

v_call: TRBV6-6
j_call: TRBJ1-4
d_call: .
clone_size: .
cdr3_nt: TGTGCCAGCAGCCGGGGGTCGGCTAATGAAAAACTGTTTTTT
cdr3_aa: CASSRGSANEKLFF

v_call: TRBV5-1
j_call: TRBJ1-5
d_call: TRBD1
clone_size: .
cdr3_nt: TGCGCCAGCAGCTTGGAAGGGGGCATCCAGCCCCAGCATTTT
cdr3_aa: CASSLEGGIQPQHF

v_call: TRBV7-6
j_call: TRBJ2-1
d_call: TRBD1
clone_size: .
cdr3_nt: TGTGCCAGCAGCGAAAGACAGGGATCCTACAATGAGCAGTTCTTC
cdr3_aa: CASSERQGSYNEQFF

v_call: TRBV5-1
j_call: TRBJ1-1
d_call: .
clone_size: .
cdr3_nt: TGCGCCAGCAGCTTGGTTCAACAGGGCGCCACTGAAGCTTTCTTT
cdr3_aa: CASSLVQQGATEAFF

v_call: TRBV19
j_call: TRBJ2-1
d_call: .
clone_size: .
cdr3_nt: TGTGCCAGTAGTATTTGGGGCCTGCAGTTCTTC
cdr3_aa: CASSIWGLQFF

v_call: TRBV25-1
j_call: TRBJ2-7
d_call: .
clone_size: .
cdr3_nt: TGTGCCAGCAGTGAATATGGCAAGTGGGAGCAGTACTTC
cdr3_aa: CASSEYGKWEQYF

v_call: TRBV12-1
j_call: TRBJ2-7
d_call: .
clone_size: .
cdr3_nt: TGTGCCAGCAGCGCAGGGTATTGGTACGAGCAGTACTTC
cdr3_aa: CASSAGYWYEQYF

v_call: TRBV27
j_call: TRBJ2-2
d_call: TRBD2
clone_size: .
cdr3_nt: TGTGCCGCCCGGCTAGCGGCCACCGGGGAGCTGTTTTTT
cdr3_aa: CAARLAATGELFF

v_call: TRBV19
j_call: TRBJ1-2
d_call: .
clone_size: .
cdr3_nt: TGTGCCAGTAGTGCTACAGGGTACTCGAGCTATGGCTACACCTTC
cdr3_aa: CASSATGYSSYGYTF

v_call: TRBV28
j_call: TRBJ1-5
d_call: .
clone_size: .
cdr3_nt: TGTGCCAGCAGTCTAGGCTCAGGGCTCCTTTCCTCGCATTTT
cdr3_aa: CASSLGSGLLSSHF